These 28 T cell receptor beta chains share one sample of origin, sequenced in a study of blood T cell repertoires in COVID-19. Assay used: immunoSEQ multiplex PCR; TCRdb lists only in-frame clones, some missing. The data contain 54,000 or so clones, roughly 87% of them singletons. Material: peripheral blood. All receptors come from a man in his forties or fifties with active COVID-19.

The chain recombines TRBV24-1 with TRBJ1-2, with TRBD1 identical over 9 bases. This CDR3 contains 12 residues. Germline V CDR1 and CDR2: KGHDR, SFDVKD. V was pared by 3 bases and J by 9 bases, with 1 base of the junction left unmatched. The CDR3: CATSDGTGSYTF. Here the CDR3 DNA reads TGTGCCACCAGTGATGGGACAGGGAGCTACACCTTC.

About this clone itself: Mismatch with germline at one junction end may stem from a read error. The chain couples TRBV3-1 (or the pseudogene TRBV3-2) to TRBJ2-5; 7 bases are shared with TRBD1. The CDR3 runs 15 residues. Germline V gene lookup returns CDR1 LGHDT and CDR2 YNNKEL (reference sequence). This chain's CDR3 is CASSPPTGFLETQYF. The DNA of the CDR3 is TGTGCCAGTAGCCCACCGACAGGGTTTCTGGAGACCCAGTACTTC.

This clone was observed a single time. This rearrangement joins TRBV19 to TRBJ1-3; D ambiguous. Germline assignment: CDR1 LNHDA and CDR2 SQIVND (reference sequence). Trimming left V 7 bases short and J 0 bases short, with 16 bases between. The CDR3 covers 16 residues. CDR3 in DNA: TGTGCCAGTAATGTTGGTCAGGCCGGCTCTGGAAACACCATATATTTT. Protein: CASNVGQAGSGNTIYF.

This clone was observed once. This sequence joins TRBV4-1 and TRBJ2-5; 12 bases match TRBD2. CDR3 length: 17 amino acids. Germline loops: CDR1 MGHRA, CDR2 YSYEKL. Unmatched junction bases numbered 8, after V lost 1 base and J lost 5 bases. CDR3 residues: CASSQAYASGRAETQYF. The CDR3 coding sequence is TGCGCCAGCAGCCAAGCTTATGCTAGCGGGAGGGCTGAGACCCAGTACTTC.

The chain joins TRBV6-5 to TRBJ1-5; possibly TRBD1 for D (6 bases). The germline V and J ends were trimmed by 7 bases and 5 bases, with 12 bases remaining between them. Germline assignment: CDR1 MNHEY and CDR2 SVGAGI. The CDR3 runs to 13 residues. Written as DNA, the CDR3 is TGTGCCAGCACGACAGGTGTGTATCAGCCCCAGCATTTT. Translating gives CASTTGVYQPQHF.

This sequence joins TRBV28 and TRBJ1-5; 12 nucleotides agree with TRBD1. Germline V gene data show CDR1 as MDHEN and CDR2 as SYDVKM. Trimming cost V 5 bases and J 7 bases; bases outside gene matches: 6. The length of the CDR3 is 15 residues. The CDR3 nucleotides are TGTGCCAGCAGTCCCGGGACAGGGGGCAGGCAGCCCCAGCATTTT. It translates to CASSPGTGGRQPQHF.

The chain joins TRBV19 to TRBJ1-2; D may be TRBD1 (5 bases). Germline loops: CDR1 LNHDA, CDR2 SQIVND (reference sequence). The CDR3 runs 16 residues. V was cut by 4 bases and J by 5 bases, with 20 bases left in between. CDR3: CASSTFHYRSLYGYTF. The CDR3 DNA sequence: TGTGCCAGTAGTACTTTCCATTACAGGAGTCTTTATGGCTACACCTTC. Looking up the rest from reference TRBV19 and TRBJ1-2 gives the full variable domain: DGGITQSPKYLFRKEGQNVTLSCEQNLNHDAMYWYRQDPGQGLRLIYYSQIVNDFQKGDIAEGYSVSREKKESFPLTVTSAQKNPTAFYLCASSTFHYRSLYGYTFGSGTRLTVV.

V and J are TRBV7-9 and TRBJ1-2; TRBD1 agrees at 7 bases. Germline lookup yields CDR1 SEHNR and CDR2 FQNEAQ (reference sequence). V trimming: 1 base; J trimming: 4 bases; junction bases outside the gene matches: 6. The CDR3 runs 15 residues. The CDR3: CASSLGGDRLYGYTF. Written as DNA, the CDR3 is TGTGCCAGCAGCTTAGGGGGGGACAGACTCTATGGCTACACCTTC.

The V and J genes are TRBV19 and TRBJ2-1; D unclear. Trimming removed 8 bases from V and 3 bases from J, with 11 bases in between. The CDR3 covers 13 residues. Germline CDR1 reads LNHDA; CDR2 reads SQIVND (reference sequence). CDR3 in amino acids: CASSSAYYNEQFF. CDR3 bases: TGTGCCAGTTCGAGCGCGTACTACAATGAGCAGTTCTTC.

The J gene is TRBJ2-3, the V gene TRBV28; TRBD2 might be the D (6 bases). Germline CDR1 reads MDHEN; CDR2 reads SYDVKM. The CDR3 extends over 13 amino acids. Trimming took 7 bases from V and 11 from J, leaving 19 bases between them. The CDR3: CASTPHGRFGQYF. The CDR3 DNA reads TGTGCCAGCACCCCCCATGGGAGGTTTGGGCAGTATTTT.

The sample holds a few counts of this clone. V is TRBV5-6 and J is TRBJ1-1; 10 bases align to TRBD1. CDR3 length: 14 residues. Germline CDR1 is SGHDT and CDR2 is YYEEEE. With 3 bases clipped from V and 7 bases from J, the junction kept 6 bases outside the gene matches. The CDR3 reads CASSYPGQGIEAFF. For the CDR3, the DNA is TGTGCCAGCAGCTACCCGGGACAGGGGATTGAAGCTTTCTTT.

This chain links TRBV2 with TRBJ1-5, with a weak D call TRBD1 (6 bases). Germline CDR1 SNHLY, CDR2 FYNNEI. Between the trimmed V and J ends, which lost 8 bases and 4 bases, there was a span of 21 bases. This CDR3 region has 16 residues. The CDR3: CASRPVGGGANQPQHF. As DNA, the CDR3 is TGTGCCAGCCGCCCCGTGGGCGGGGGGGCGAATCAGCCCCAGCATTTT. The entire variable domain, with the rest obtained from reference TRBV2 and TRBJ1-5, is as follows: EPEVTQTPSHQVTQMGQEVILRCVPISNHLYFYWYRQILGQKVEFLVSFYNNEISEKSEIFDDQFSVERPDGSNFTLKIRSTKLEDSAMYFCASRPVGGGANQPQHFGDGTRLSIL.

The gene calls are TRBV19 and TRBJ2-7; 11 nucleotides line up with TRBD1. CDR1 LNHDA and CDR2 SQIVND come from the germline V gene (reference sequence). Trimming took 5 bases from V and 6 from J; bases not matched to a gene: 3. The CDR3 spans 13 residues. The CDR3 is CASSWDRGGEQYF. CDR3 in DNA: TGTGCCAGTAGTTGGGACAGGGGGGGCGAGCAGTACTTC.

The chain has TRBV19 and TRBJ1-3; a weak D match, TRBD1 (6 bases). Trimming shortened V by 6 bases and J by 0 bases, and 18 bases separated the two germline ends. Germline CDR1 reads LNHDA; CDR2 reads SQIVND (reference sequence). The CDR3 is made up of 17 amino acids. The CDR3: CASSNTGQWGSGNTIYF. The CDR3 DNA follows: TGTGCCAGTAGCAACACAGGGCAATGGGGCTCTGGAAACACCATATATTTT. Complete variable domain (other parts from reference TRBV19 and TRBJ1-3): DGGITQSPKYLFRKEGQNVTLSCEQNLNHDAMYWYRQDPGQGLRLIYYSQIVNDFQKGDIAEGYSVSREKKESFPLTVTSAQKNPTAFYLCASSNTGQWGSGNTIYFGEGSWLTVV.

The genes are TRBV19 and TRBJ1-2; D unclear. The CDR3 is made up of 13 amino acids. Trimming took off 5 bases at V and 4 bases at J, with 11 bases between the two ends. Germline lookup yields CDR1 LNHDA and CDR2 SQIVND (reference sequence). CDR3 DNA: TGTGCCAGTAGTTGGGAGATTCGCTATGGCTACACCTTC. Its protein product is CASSWEIRYGYTF.

The V call is TRBV6-5, the J call TRBJ2-3; possible D gene TRBD2, 5 bases. The CDR3 spans 14 residues. Germline values: CDR1 MNHEY, CDR2 SVGAGI. Between the trimmed V and J ends, which lost 0 bases and 4 bases, there was a span of 8 bases. The CDR3 DNA reads TGTGCCAGCAGTTACTCGGCGAGGGCAGATACGCAGTATTTT. This encodes CASSYSARADTQYF.

The chain joins TRBV18 to TRBJ1-1, with TRBD1 as a possible D gene (6 bases). The germline CDR1 and CDR2 sequences are KGHSH and LQKENI. The CDR3 spans 15 residues. V lost 4 bases to trimming and J lost 0 bases, with 12 bases between them. The CDR3 bases are TGTGCCAGCTCACTCGGGCAGGGGTTGAACACTGAAGCTTTCTTT. This sequence encodes CASSLGQGLNTEAFF.

The V call is TRBV6-2 or TRBV6-3, the J call TRBJ2-5; D is possibly TRBD2 (7 bases). Trimming took 1 base from V and 5 from J, leaving 14 bases between them. Germline V gene sequence: CDR1 MNHEY, CDR2 SVGEGT. This CDR3 is built from 15 residues. The chain's CDR3 is CASSYLGGVMETQYF. CDR3 bases: TGTGCCAGCAGTTACTTAGGGGGGGTAATGGAGACCCAGTACTTC.

This clone was observed a few times. The chain combines TRBV7-9 with TRBJ1-2; D ambiguous. The ends were cut back, 4 bases at V and 8 bases at J, with 11 bases in the middle. In germline, CDR1 is SEHNR, CDR2 FQNEAQ (reference sequence). The CDR3 has 12 amino acids. CDR3 in amino acids: CASSYDSRGYTF. CDR3 coding DNA: TGTGCCAGCAGCTACGATTCGAGAGGCTACACCTTC.

This rearrangement joins TRBV5-4 to TRBJ2-5, with D possibly TRBD1 on 5 matching bases. Between the trimmed V and J ends, which lost 3 bases and 6 bases, there was a span of 15 bases. Looked up from germline, CDR1 is SGHNT and CDR2 is YYREEE (reference sequence). This CDR3 spans 14 amino acids. This CDR3 is CASSSQKGEQTQYF. In nucleotides, the CDR3 is TGTGCCAGCAGCTCTCAGAAAGGGGAACAGACCCAGTACTTC.

The table lists this clone with a few counts. This chain connects TRBV19 to TRBJ1-6; 7 nucleotides match TRBD1. The CDR3 length is 17 residues. V lost 5 bases to trimming and J lost 3 bases; unmatched junction nucleotides: 10. Germline CDR1 LNHDA, CDR2 SQIVND (reference sequence). CDR3 sequence reads: CASSSDRMPYYNSPLHF. The DNA of the CDR3 is TGTGCCAGTAGTTCGGACAGGATGCCCTACTATAATTCACCCCTCCACTTT. The full variable domain, in which reference TRBV19 and TRBJ1-6 provide the parts outside the CDR3, is DGGITQSPKYLFRKEGQNVTLSCEQNLNHDAMYWYRQDPGQGLRLIYYSQIVNDFQKGDIAEGYSVSREKKESFPLTVTSAQKNPTAFYLCASSSDRMPYYNSPLHFGNGTRLTVT.

This clone has a handful of counts. The J gene is TRBJ1-1, the V gene TRBV2, with 7 bases aligning to TRBD1. This CDR3 has 14 residues. CDR1 is SNHLY and CDR2 is FYNNEI in the germline V gene. The CDR3 spells CARDEVRGGSEAFF. The DNA of the CDR3 is TGTGCTCGGGATGAGGTTAGAGGGGGCTCCGAAGCTTTCTTT.

The J gene is TRBJ2-7, the V gene TRBV18; the match to TRBD1 covers 7 bases. This CDR3 spans 14 amino acids. Germline assignment: CDR1 KGHSH and CDR2 LQKENI. V lost 6 bases to trimming and J lost 2 bases; unmatched junction nucleotides: 7. The CDR3 sequence is CASSPQGTAYEQYF. The CDR3 DNA follows: TGTGCCAGCTCGCCCCAGGGGACAGCCTACGAGCAGTACTTC.

This clone was counted between two and nine times. The chain recombines TRBV19 with TRBJ1-1; D is unclear. V gave up 3 bases and J gave up 1 base, with 6 bases separating them. Looked up from germline, CDR1 is LNHDA and CDR2 is SQIVND (reference sequence). The CDR3 consists of 13 residues. The CDR3 loop is CASSMAANTEAFF. For the CDR3, the DNA is TGTGCCAGTAGTATGGCGGCGAACACTGAAGCTTTCTTT.

This chain links TRBV18 with TRBJ1-2; 12 bases align to TRBD1. With V trimmed by 3 bases and J by 6 bases, 5 bases remained unmatched. The CDR3 totals 15 residues. Germline V gene data show CDR1 as KGHSH and CDR2 as LQKENI. The CDR3: CASSPRGQGADGYTF. The CDR3, as DNA: TGTGCCAGCTCACCTCGGGGACAGGGGGCGGATGGCTACACCTTC.

The table lists this clone with a few counts. DNA for the CDR3: TGTGCCTGGAGTCTCAGCACAGATACGCAGTATTTT. Translating gives CAWSLSTDTQYF. The chain employs TRBV30 and TRBJ2-3; no clear D. The ends were cut back, 2 bases at V and 0 bases at J, with 3 bases in the middle. This CDR3 region has 12 residues. Germline V lookup: CDR1 GTSNPN, CDR2 SVGIG (reference sequence).

This clone appeared a few times. The chain joins TRBV7-9 to TRBJ1-2; TRBD1 might be the D (5 bases). The V and J ends lost 5 bases and 7 bases respectively, with 14 bases between them. The germline gives CDR1 SEHNR, CDR2 FQNEAQ (reference sequence). The CDR3 has 13 amino acids. CDR3 sequence: CASSREQGGGYTF. In DNA form, the CDR3 reads TGTGCCAGCAGCCGCGAGCAGGGAGGTGGCTACACCTTC.

The chain combines TRBV2 with TRBJ2-5, with unresolved D. Trimming pared 5 bases from V and 2 bases from J, leaving 9 bases between. CDR3 length equals 13 residues. Per germline, CDR1 SNHLY and CDR2 FYNNEI. CDR3 residues: CASSSDKQETQYF. CDR3 sequence (DNA): TGTGCCAGCAGTTCTGACAAGCAAGAGACCCAGTACTTC. Based on the CDR3 plus reference TRBV2 and TRBJ2-5, the full variable domain is EPEVTQTPSHQVTQMGQEVILRCVPISNHLYFYWYRQILGQKVEFLVSFYNNEISEKSEIFDDQFSVERPDGSNFTLKIRSTKLEDSAMYFCASSSDKQETQYFGPGTRLLVL.